This passage covers 17 T cell receptor beta chains from one sample sequenced in a study of blood T cells in healthy people across ages. Sample-barcoded 5' priming and a J-beta primer mix drove a second PCR of roughly 6 to 12 cycles. TCRdb used MiXCR to reprocess the 5' RACE reads, holding one entry per CDR3 protein. The sample consists of about 810,000 distinct CDR3 sequences, under 40% of them appearing once. Sequences were obtained from blood. Receptor source: a man younger than 35 in good health.

This chain connects TRBV5-1 to TRBJ2-1, with TRBD1 matching over 7 bases. The J segment lost 0 bases and the V segment lost 0 bases, leaving 6 bases of the junction unmatched. Germline assignment: CDR1 SGHRS and CDR2 YFSETQ. This CDR3 is 17 amino acids long. CDR3 in DNA: TGCGCCAGCAGCTTGGACCAGGGGGTAAGCTCCTACAATGAGCAGTTCTTC. Amino acids: CASSLDQGVSSYNEQFF.

Notes on this clonotype: A much bigger clone sits one base away, suggesting this may be a read error. The chain is built from TRBV20-1 and TRBJ2-7, with 7 bases lining up with TRBD2. With 3 bases clipped from V and 3 bases from J, the junction kept 5 bases outside the gene matches. Germline V gene data show CDR1 as DFQATT and CDR2 as SNEGSKA (reference sequence). This CDR3 region has 13 residues. CDR3 residues: CSASRAGSYEQYF. The CDR3 coding sequence is TGCAGTGCTAGTCGAGCGGGGAGCTACGAGCAGTACTTC.

This clonotype was observed once. Here the CDR3 DNA reads TGTGCCAGCAGCCCAAGCAGACTAGCGGGATTCTACGAGCAGTACTTC. This sequence encodes CASSPSRLAGFYEQYF. The gene calls are TRBV7-8 and TRBJ2-7; TRBD2 matches 11 bases. Unmatched junction bases numbered 9, after V lost 5 bases and J lost 3 bases. In germline, CDR1 is SGHVS, CDR2 FQNEAQ. This CDR3 comprises 16 residues.

This clonotype was counted a few times. The chain uses TRBV4-3 and TRBJ2-3; D possibly uses TRBD1 or TRBD2 (5 bases each). There are 15 residues in the CDR3. The V gene lost 4 bases and the J gene lost 2 bases, with 13 bases spanning the gap. Germline V gene lookup returns CDR1 LGHNA and CDR2 YSLEER. CDR3 region: CASSRDLEDTDTQYF. The DNA for the CDR3 is TGCGCCAGCAGCCGGGACCTAGAGGACACAGATACGCAGTATTTT.

Points on this clonotype: Given a much more abundant clone one base away, this may be a read error. The chain has TRBV28 and TRBJ2-3; D is perhaps TRBD2 (6 bases). CDR1 is MDHEN and CDR2 is SYDVKM in the germline V gene. This CDR3 spans 13 amino acids. CDR3 sequence: CAGSWGGTDTQYF. The CDR3 DNA reads as TGTGCCGGCAGTTGGGGGGGCACAGATACGCAGTATTTT.

This clonotype was detected ten times or more. In DNA form, the CDR3 reads TGCGCCAGCAGCCCCTCGCCCGGGACTAGTCTAGATACGCAGTATTTT. Amino acid sequence: CASSPSPGTSLDTQYF. The V call is TRBV5-1, the J call TRBJ2-3; 8 bases align to TRBD2. This CDR3 has 16 amino acids. Per germline, CDR1 SGHRS and CDR2 YFSETQ. J gave up 5 bases and V 4 bases, and 12 bases lay outside the gene matches.

Details on this clonotype: This clone may be a read error of a much larger clone one base away. This sequence joins TRBV29-1 and TRBJ2-4, with D maybe TRBD2 (6 bases). Per the germline V gene, CDR1 is SQVTM and CDR2 is ANQGSEA. The V gene lost 7 bases and the J gene lost 8 bases, with 15 bases spanning the gap. The CDR3 has 12 residues. The CDR3 DNA reads TGCAGCGCGGCGGACGGAGGGGACATTCAGTACTTC. Translated: CSAADGGDIQYF.

The chain links TRBV7-9 to TRBJ2-3; D possibly corresponds to TRBD2 (5 bases). There are 16 residues in the CDR3. Germline-derived CDR1 and CDR2 are SEHNR and FQNEAQ (reference sequence). The ends were cut back, 2 bases at V and 0 bases at J, with 12 bases in the middle. CDR3 amino acids: CASSLISGLSTDTQYF. The CDR3 region has the DNA TGTGCCAGCAGCTTAATCTCGGGGTTAAGCACAGATACGCAGTATTTT. Full variable domain (remainder filled in from reference TRBV7-9 and TRBJ2-3): DTGVSQNPRHKITKRGQNVTFRCDPISEHNRLYWYRQTLGQGPEFLTYFQNEAQLEKSRLLSDRFSAERPKGSFSTLEIQRTEQGDSAMYLCASSLISGLSTDTQYFGPGTRLTVL.

With regard to this clonotype: A much larger clone differs by one base, so this may be a read error. The rearrangement uses TRBV29-1 and TRBJ2-7, with D tentatively TRBD1 or TRBD2 (6 bases each). CDR3 size: 13 residues. Germline CDR1 and CDR2: SQVTM and ANQGSEA. Here the CDR3 DNA reads TGCAGCGCTGAAGAGGGGGGTACCTACGAGCAGTACTTC. Translated, it gives CSAEEGGTYEQYF.

The J gene is TRBJ2-3, the V gene TRBV12-3 or TRBV12-4; D call uncertain. CDR3 size: 14 residues. V dropped 6 bases and J dropped 3 bases, with 13 bases sitting between them. CDR3 nucleotide sequence: TGTGCCAGCAGCTGGCCCCCCGGTACAGATACGCAGTATTTT. It encodes CASSWPPGTDTQYF.

This clonotype occurred a few times. This sequence joins TRBV4-3 and TRBJ1-6; D unclear. Germline V gene sequence: CDR1 LGHNA, CDR2 YSLEER. V lost 0 bases and J lost 0, with 9 bases in between. CDR3 size: 17 residues. CDR3 amino acids: CASSQDIGSSYNSPLHF. CDR3 sequence (DNA): TGCGCCAGCAGCCAAGATATCGGGAGCTCCTATAATTCACCCCTCCACTTT.

About this clonotype: The germline gene is not matched at one end of the junction; a read error may be the cause. This rearrangement joins TRBV10-3 to TRBJ2-1, with 7 bases matching TRBD1. The CDR3 is 13 amino acids. Germline lookup yields CDR1 ENHRY and CDR2 SYGVKD. CDR3 loop: CVIRTGAHNEQFF. CDR3 DNA: TGTGTCATCAGAACAGGGGCCCACAATGAGCAGTTCTTC.

The genes are TRBV2 and TRBJ1-5; D perhaps matches TRBD1 (6 bases). The CDR3 runs 15 residues. Germline V gives CDR1 SNHLY, CDR2 FYNNEI. The V and J ends lost 1 base and 5 bases respectively, with 12 bases between them. CDR3 sequence: CASSEGTSGDQPQHF. CDR3 nucleotides: TGTGCCAGCAGTGAAGGGACGTCAGGGGATCAGCCCCAGCATTTT.

The CDR3, as DNA: TGTGCCAGCAGGCCGACTAGGAGCTCCTACAATGAGCAGTTCTTC. It encodes CASRPTRSSYNEQFF. The rearrangement links TRBV4-2 to TRBJ2-1, with D possibly matching TRBD2 (6 bases). With 6 bases removed from V and 0 bases from J, the gap between germline ends came to 12 bases. There are 15 residues in the CDR3. Looked up from germline, CDR1 is LGHNA and CDR2 is YNFKEQ.

In this sample, this clonotype turned up a few times. This rearrangement joins TRBV12-3 or TRBV12-4 to TRBJ2-2, with a tentative D call TRBD1 (6 bases). The CDR3 is 15 amino acids. V shed 5 bases and J shed 1 base, with 11 bases lying between them. The CDR3 DNA reads TGTGCCAGCAGTACACCAGGGGAGAACACCGGGGAGCTGTTTTTT. Translation: CASSTPGENTGELFF.

This clonotype was picked up a small number of times. The rearrangement uses TRBV24-1 and TRBJ2-1; D may be TRBD1 (5 bases). V dropped 1 base and J dropped 9 bases, with 15 bases sitting between them. CDR1 KGHDR and CDR2 SFDVKD come from the germline V gene. This CDR3 has 15 amino acids. Written as DNA, the CDR3 is TGTGCCACCAGTGATTTAGGCAGGGATCGTGGTGAGCAGTTCTTC. Translation: CATSDLGRDRGEQFF.

This clonotype was observed a few times. The genes are TRBV20-1 and TRBJ2-1; perhaps TRBD1 as D (6 bases). The DNA end is a closer match to TRBJ2-7, so the J assignment may be wrong. Germline CDR1 and CDR2: DFQATT and SNEGSKA (reference sequence). The CDR3 has 14 amino acids. In nucleotides, the CDR3 is TGCAAGGGACAAAGGGCTACCACCTACAATGAGCAGTACTTC. The encoded protein is CKGQRATTYNEQYF.